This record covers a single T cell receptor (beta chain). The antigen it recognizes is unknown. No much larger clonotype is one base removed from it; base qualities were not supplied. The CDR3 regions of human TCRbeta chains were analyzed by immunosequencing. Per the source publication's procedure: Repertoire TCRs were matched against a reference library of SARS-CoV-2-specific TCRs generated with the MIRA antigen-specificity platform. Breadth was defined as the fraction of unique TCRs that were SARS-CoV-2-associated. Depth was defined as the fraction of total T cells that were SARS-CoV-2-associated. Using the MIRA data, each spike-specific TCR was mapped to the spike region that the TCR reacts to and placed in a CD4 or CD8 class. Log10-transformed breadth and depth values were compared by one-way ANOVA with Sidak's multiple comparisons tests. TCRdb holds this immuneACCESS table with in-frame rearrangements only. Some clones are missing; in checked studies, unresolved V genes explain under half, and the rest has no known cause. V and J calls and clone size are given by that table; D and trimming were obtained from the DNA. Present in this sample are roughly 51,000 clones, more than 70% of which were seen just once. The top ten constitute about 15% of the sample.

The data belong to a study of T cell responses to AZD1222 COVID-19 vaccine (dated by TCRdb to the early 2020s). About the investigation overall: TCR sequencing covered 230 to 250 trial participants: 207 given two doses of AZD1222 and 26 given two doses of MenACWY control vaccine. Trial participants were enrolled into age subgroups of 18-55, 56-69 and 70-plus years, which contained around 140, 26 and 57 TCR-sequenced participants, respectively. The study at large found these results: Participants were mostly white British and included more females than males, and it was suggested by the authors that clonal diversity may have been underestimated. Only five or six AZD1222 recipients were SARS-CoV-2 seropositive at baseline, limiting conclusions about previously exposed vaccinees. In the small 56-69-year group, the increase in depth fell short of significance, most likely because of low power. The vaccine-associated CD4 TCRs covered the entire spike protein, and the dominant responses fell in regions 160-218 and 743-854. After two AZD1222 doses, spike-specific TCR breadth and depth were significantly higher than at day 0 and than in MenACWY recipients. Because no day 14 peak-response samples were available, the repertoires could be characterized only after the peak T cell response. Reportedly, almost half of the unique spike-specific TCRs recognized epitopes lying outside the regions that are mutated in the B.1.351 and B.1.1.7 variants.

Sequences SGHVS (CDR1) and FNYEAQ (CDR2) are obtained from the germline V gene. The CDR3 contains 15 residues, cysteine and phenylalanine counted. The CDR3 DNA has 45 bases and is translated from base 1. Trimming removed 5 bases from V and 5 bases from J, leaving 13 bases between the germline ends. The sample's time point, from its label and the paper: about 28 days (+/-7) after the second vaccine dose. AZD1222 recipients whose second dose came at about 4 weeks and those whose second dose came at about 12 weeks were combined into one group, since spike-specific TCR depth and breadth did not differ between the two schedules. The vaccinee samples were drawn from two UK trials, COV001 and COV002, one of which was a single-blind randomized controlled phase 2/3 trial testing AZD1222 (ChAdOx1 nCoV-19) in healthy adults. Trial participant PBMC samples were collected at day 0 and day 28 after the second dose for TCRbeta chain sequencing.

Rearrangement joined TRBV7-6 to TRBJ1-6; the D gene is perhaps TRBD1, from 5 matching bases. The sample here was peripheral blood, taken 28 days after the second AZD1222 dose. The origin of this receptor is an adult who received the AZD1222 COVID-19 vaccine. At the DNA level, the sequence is TGTGCCAGCAGCCCTATGCGAGGGGATAATTCACCCCTCCACTTT. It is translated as CASSPMRGDNSPLHF.